The following is a T cell receptor beta chain sequence with its context. Its antigen remains unidentified. Germline loops: CDR1 SNHLY, CDR2 FYNNEI. The CDR3 is made up of 14 amino acids. Trimming shortened V by 8 bases and J by 3 bases, and 13 bases separated the two germline ends. This specimen belongs to a study of long-term antiretroviral therapy in people with HIV. Study overall: The earliest samples came about a decade before the 2015 immediate-ART recommendation.

With survey level as its setting, the immunoSEQ assay was v3.0. The data were produced by immunoSEQ multiplex PCR, yet TCRdb's version contains in-frame clones alone and is incomplete. The sample lists under 30,000 clones, around 85% occurring once. Study observations and caveats: Documentation of ART adherence, viral resistance or therapy changes was absent.

The sequence was collected from a middle-aged man with HIV. This specimen consisted of unsorted PBMCs, obtained around 5 years before starting antiretroviral therapy. V and J are TRBV2 and TRBJ2-2; TRBD1 or TRBD2 may be the D gene (5 bases each). CDR3 in amino acids: CASYRGADTGELFF. CDR3 nucleotides: TGTGCCAGCTATAGAGGGGCCGACACCGGGGAGCTGTTTTTT.